This T cell receptor (beta chain) emerged from a study of blood T cell repertoires in COVID-19. About the study: Acute and convalescent COVID-19 samples came from the United States, Italy and Spain. From T cells, B-cell-depleted T cells, or PBMCs came the material, which was cDNA or gDNA.

J was trimmed by 4 bases and V by 1 base; bases with no gene match: 13. CDR1 is GTSNPN, CDR2 SVGIG, per germline (reference sequence). CDR3 length equals 17 residues. Per the original data handling: Reference gene primer amplification gave nucleated cell count estimates. Clones were read by immunoSEQ multiplex PCR, and TCRdb kept only the in-frame ones, dropping some. The D gene and trimming were derived from the DNA, and the V and J assignments and clone size from that table. The data hold some 160,000 clones, with roughly 80% observed a single time. This chain links TRBV30 with TRBJ1-1, with 9 bases lining up with TRBD1. The sequenced sample was peripheral blood. The TCR was taken from a man in his 70s with active or convalescent COVID-19. The chain's CDR3 is CAWSAVTGGGFGTEAFF. The CDR3 bases are TGTGCCTGGAGTGCCGTTACAGGGGGCGGCTTCGGCACTGAAGCTTTCTTT.